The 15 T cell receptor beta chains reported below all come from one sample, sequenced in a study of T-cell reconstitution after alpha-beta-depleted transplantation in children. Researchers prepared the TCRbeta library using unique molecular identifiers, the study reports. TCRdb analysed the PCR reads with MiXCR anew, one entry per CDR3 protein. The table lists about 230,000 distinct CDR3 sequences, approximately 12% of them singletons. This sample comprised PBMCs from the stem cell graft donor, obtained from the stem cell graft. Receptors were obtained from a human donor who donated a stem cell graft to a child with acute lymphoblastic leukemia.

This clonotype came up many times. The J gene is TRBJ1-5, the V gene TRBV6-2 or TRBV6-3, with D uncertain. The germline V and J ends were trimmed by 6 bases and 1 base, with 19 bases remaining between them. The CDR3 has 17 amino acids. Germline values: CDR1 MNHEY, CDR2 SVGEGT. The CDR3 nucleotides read TGTGCCAGCAGCTTTAAGCGGGGTTCGTCGAGCAATCAGCCCCAGCATTTT. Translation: CASSFKRGSSSNQPQHF.

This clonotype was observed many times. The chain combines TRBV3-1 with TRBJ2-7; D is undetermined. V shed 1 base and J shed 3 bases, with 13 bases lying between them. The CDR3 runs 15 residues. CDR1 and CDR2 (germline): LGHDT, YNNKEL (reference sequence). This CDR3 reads CASSQGMGAYYEQYF. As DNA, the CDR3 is TGTGCCAGCAGCCAAGGTATGGGCGCATACTACGAGCAGTACTTC.

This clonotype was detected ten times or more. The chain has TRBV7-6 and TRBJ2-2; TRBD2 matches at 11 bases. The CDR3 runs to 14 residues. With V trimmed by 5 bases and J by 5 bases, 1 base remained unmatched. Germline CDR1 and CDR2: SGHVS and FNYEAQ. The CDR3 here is CASSRTSGTGELFF. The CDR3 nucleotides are TGTGCCAGCAGCCGGACTAGCGGGACCGGGGAGCTGTTTTTT.

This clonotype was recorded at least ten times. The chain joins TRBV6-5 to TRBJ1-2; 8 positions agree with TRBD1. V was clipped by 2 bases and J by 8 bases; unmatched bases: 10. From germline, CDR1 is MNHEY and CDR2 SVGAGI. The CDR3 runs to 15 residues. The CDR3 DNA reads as TGTGCCAGCAGTTACGGCCAGGGGGCAAGAGAAGGCTACACCTTC. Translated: CASSYGQGAREGYTF.

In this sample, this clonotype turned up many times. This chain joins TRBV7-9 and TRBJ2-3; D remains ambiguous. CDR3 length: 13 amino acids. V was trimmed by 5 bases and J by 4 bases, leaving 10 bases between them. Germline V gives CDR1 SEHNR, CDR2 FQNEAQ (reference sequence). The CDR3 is CASSPGPADTQYF. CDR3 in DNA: TGTGCCAGCAGCCCCGGGCCCGCAGATACGCAGTATTTT.

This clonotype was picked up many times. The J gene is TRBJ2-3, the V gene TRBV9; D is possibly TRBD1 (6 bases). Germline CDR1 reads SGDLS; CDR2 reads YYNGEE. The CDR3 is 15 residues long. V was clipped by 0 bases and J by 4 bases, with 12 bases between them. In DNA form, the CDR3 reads TGTGCCAGCAGCGTAGGGGCAGGGGTGGCAGATACGCAGTATTTT. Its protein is CASSVGAGVADTQYF.

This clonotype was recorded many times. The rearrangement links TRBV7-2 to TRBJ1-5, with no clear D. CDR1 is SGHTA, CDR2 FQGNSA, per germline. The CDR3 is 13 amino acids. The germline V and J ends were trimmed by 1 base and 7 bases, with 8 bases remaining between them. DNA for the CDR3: TGTGCCAGCAGCTTAGAAGGGTTCCAGCCCCAGCATTTT. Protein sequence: CASSLEGFQPQHF.

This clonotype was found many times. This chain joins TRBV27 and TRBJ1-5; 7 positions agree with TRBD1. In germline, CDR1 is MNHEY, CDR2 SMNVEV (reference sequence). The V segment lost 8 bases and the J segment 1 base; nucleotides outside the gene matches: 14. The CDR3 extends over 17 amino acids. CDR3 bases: TGTGCCAGCGGGCACAGGGGAGGCCCGTTAAGCAATCAGCCCCAGCATTTT. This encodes CASGHRGGPLSNQPQHF.

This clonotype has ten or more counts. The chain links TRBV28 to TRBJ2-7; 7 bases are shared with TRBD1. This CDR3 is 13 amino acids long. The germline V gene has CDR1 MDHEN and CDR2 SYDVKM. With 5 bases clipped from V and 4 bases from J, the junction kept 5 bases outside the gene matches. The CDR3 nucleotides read TGTGCCAGCAGTCCCACAGGGGTGTACGAGCAGTACTTC. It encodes CASSPTGVYEQYF.

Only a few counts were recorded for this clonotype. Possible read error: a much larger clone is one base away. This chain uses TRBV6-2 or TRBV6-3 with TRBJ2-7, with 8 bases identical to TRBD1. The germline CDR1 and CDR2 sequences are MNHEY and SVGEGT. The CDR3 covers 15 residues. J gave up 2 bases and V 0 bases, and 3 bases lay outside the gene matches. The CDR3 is CASSYSRQGPYEQYF. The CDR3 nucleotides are TGTGCCAGCAGTTACTCGCGACAGGGGCCCTACGAGCAGTACTTC.

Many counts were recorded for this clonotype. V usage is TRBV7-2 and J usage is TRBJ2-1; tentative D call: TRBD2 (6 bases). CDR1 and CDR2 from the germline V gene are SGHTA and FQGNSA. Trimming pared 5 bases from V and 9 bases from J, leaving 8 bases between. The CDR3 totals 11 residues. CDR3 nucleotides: TGTGCCAGCAGCACTAGCATTGAGCAGTTCTTC. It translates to CASSTSIEQFF. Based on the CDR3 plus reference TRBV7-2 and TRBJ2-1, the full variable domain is GAGVSQSPSNKVTEKGKDVELRCDPISGHTALYWYRQSLGQGLEFLIYFQGNSAPDKSGLPSDRFSAERTGGSVSTLTIQRTQQEDSAVYLCASSTSIEQFFGPGTRLTVL.

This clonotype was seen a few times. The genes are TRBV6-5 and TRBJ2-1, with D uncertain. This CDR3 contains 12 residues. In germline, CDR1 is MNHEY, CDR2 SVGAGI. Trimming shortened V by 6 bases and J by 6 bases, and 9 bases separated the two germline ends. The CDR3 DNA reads TGTGCCAGCAGGCTAGTTGGCAATGAGCAGTTCTTC. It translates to CASRLVGNEQFF.

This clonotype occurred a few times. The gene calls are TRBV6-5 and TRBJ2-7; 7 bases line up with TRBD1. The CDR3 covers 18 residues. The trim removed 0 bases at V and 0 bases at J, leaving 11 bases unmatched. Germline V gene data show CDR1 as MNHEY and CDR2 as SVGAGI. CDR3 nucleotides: TGTGCCAGCAGTTACTCATCCCCTCGGGACAGTTCCTCCTACGAGCAGTACTTC. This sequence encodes CASSYSSPRDSSSYEQYF.

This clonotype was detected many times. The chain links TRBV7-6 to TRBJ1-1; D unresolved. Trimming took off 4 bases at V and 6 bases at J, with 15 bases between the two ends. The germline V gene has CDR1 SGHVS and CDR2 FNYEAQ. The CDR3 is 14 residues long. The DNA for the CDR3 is TGTGCCAGCAGCTCCCTCCTCTCCTTGCCTGAAGCTTTCTTT. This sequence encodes CASSSLLSLPEAFF.

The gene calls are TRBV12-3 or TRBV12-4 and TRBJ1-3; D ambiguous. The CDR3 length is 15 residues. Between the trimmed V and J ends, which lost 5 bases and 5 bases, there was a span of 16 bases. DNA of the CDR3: TGTGCCAGCAGTCCGGGTTTTCTTCCCCGAAACACCATATATTTT. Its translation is CASSPGFLPRNTIYF.